This T cell receptor (beta chain) originates from a study of long-term antiretroviral therapy in people with HIV. This was the immunoSEQ v3.0 assay at survey level. Sequencing set out to capture roughly 40,000-50,000 T-cell genomes per sample. The protocol was immunoSEQ multiplex PCR, while the TCRdb copy is restricted to in-frame clones and leaves out a portion. The sample contains about 25,000 clones, around 80% of which appear only once. In germline, CDR1 is MDHEN, CDR2 SYDVKM. This CDR3 spans 16 amino acids. V dropped 7 bases and J dropped 4 bases, with 19 bases sitting between them. The starting material was unsorted PBMCs, obtained 3 years after starting antiretroviral therapy. The rearrangement links TRBV28 to TRBJ1-4; D is undetermined. The clonotype comes from a young man with HIV. CDR3 sequence reads: CASITGPSRFNEKLFF. The CDR3 DNA reads as TGTGCCAGCATTACGGGCCCTTCGAGATTTAATGAAAAACTGTTTTTT.